A single sample is the source of the 25 T cell receptor beta chains below, sequenced in a study of patients with pleural tuberculosis. Each CDR3 protein is one row after TCRdb ran MiXCR on the reads. The sample lists some 48,000 distinct CDR3 sequences, less than 8% occurring once. The source is a human donor with pleural tuberculosis.

This clonotype showed up many times. The V gene is TRBV13, the J gene TRBJ2-1, with 14 bases aligning to TRBD2. Germline V gene sequence: CDR1 PRHDT, CDR2 FYEKMQ (reference sequence). Unmatched junction bases numbered 4, after V lost 5 bases and J lost 7 bases. The CDR3 has 15 amino acids. The CDR3 DNA follows: TGTGCCAGCAGCAGACTAGCGGGAGGGCAAAATGAGCAGTTCTTC. This gives the protein CASSRLAGGQNEQFF. The full variable domain, completed using reference TRBV13 and TRBJ2-1, is AAGVIQSPRHLIKEKRETATLKCYPIPRHDTVYWYQQGPGQDPQFLISFYEKMQSDKGSIPDRFSAQQFSDYHSELNMSSLELGDSALYFCASSRLAGGQNEQFFGPGTRLTVL.

This clonotype was seen repeatedly, ten times or more. The V gene is TRBV11-2, the J gene TRBJ2-5; 11 bases match TRBD2. This CDR3 has 15 amino acids. V trimming: 1 base; J trimming: 4 bases; junction bases outside the gene matches: 2. Germline V gene lookup returns CDR1 SGHAT and CDR2 FQNNGV. DNA of the CDR3: TGTGCCAGCAGCTTAGGCGGGACTAGCGGAGAGACCCAGTACTTC. Translating it yields CASSLGGTSGETQYF.

A note on this clonotype: Likely a read error: the CDR3 ends without its conserved phenylalanine or tryptophan. V gene TRBV28 combines with J gene TRBJ2-3, with D perhaps TRBD1 or TRBD2 (5 bases each). CDR3 length: 16 residues. The germline CDR1 and CDR2 sequences are MDHEN and SYDVKM. V was trimmed by 4 bases and J by 3 bases, leaving 17 bases between them. The CDR3 DNA sequence: TGTGCCAGCAGTTCGTTCGGGGCAGGATCAACAGATACGCAGTATTCT. Protein product: CASSSFGAGSTDTQYS.

On this clonotype itself: A much larger clone is a single base away; this may be a read error. The chain carries TRBV6-2 or TRBV6-3 and TRBJ2-1; D may be TRBD2 (6 bases). CDR1 MNHEY and CDR2 SVGEGT come from the germline V gene. CDR3 length: 11 residues. In DNA, the CDR3 is TGTGCCGGGGGGTCCTGCAATGAGCAGTTCTTC. Translating it yields CAGGSCNEQFF.

CDR3 bases: TGTGCCAGCAGCTTAGCACAGGGTAACGAGCAGTACGTC. This codes for CASSLAQGNEQYV. The chain joins TRBV7-2 to TRBJ2-7; TRBD1 is a possible D gene (6 bases). The V gene lost 0 bases and the J gene lost 5 bases, with 8 bases spanning the gap. The germline V gene encodes CDR1 SGHTA and CDR2 FQGNSA. The CDR3 sequence is 13 residues long.

This clonotype has only a few counts. The rearrangement joins TRBV3-1 to TRBJ2-2, with D maybe TRBD2 (5 bases). Deletions cut 6 bases from V and 1 base from J, with 12 bases between. The CDR3 covers 15 residues. CDR1 LGHDT and CDR2 YNNKEL come from the germline V gene (reference sequence). The CDR3 DNA is TGTGCCAGCAGTACTACAGCGGTGAACACCGGGGAGCTGTTTTTT. Protein sequence: CASSTTAVNTGELFF.

This chain uses TRBV4-2 with TRBJ2-7; D is unclear. The CDR3 has 15 residues. CDR1 LGHNA and CDR2 YNFKEQ come from the germline V gene. Trimming shortened V by 0 bases and J by 0 bases, and 9 bases separated the two germline ends. The CDR3 DNA reads as TGTGCCAGCAGCCAAGAGGGAACCATCTCCTACGAGCAGTACTTC. It yields the protein CASSQEGTISYEQYF.

This clonotype appeared many times. CDR3 residues: CASCLGWATEAFF. As DNA, the CDR3 is TGTGCCAGCTGTCTTGGCTGGGCGACTGAAGCTTTCTTT. The V gene is TRBV28, the J gene TRBJ1-1; no firm D call. This CDR3 spans 13 amino acids. V lost 8 bases to trimming and J lost 5 bases, with 15 bases between them. Looked up from germline, CDR1 is MDHEN and CDR2 is SYDVKM.

V is TRBV5-4 and J is TRBJ2-1; D unclear. Germline V CDR1 and CDR2: SGHNT, YYREEE (reference sequence). Trimming cost V 3 bases and J 0 bases, with 10 bases left between them. The CDR3 is 15 amino acids. CDR3 sequence: CASSSDTFSYNEQFF. CDR3 DNA: TGTGCCAGCAGCTCCGACACCTTCTCCTACAATGAGCAGTTCTTC.

This clonotype was observed many times. This sequence joins TRBV14 and TRBJ1-5; no clear D. CDR1 and CDR2 from the germline V gene are SGHDN and FVKESK. This CDR3 has 12 residues. V was shortened by 4 bases and J by 4 bases, with 5 bases between the two germline ends. The CDR3 sequence is CASSLNNQPQHF. The CDR3 DNA follows: TGTGCCAGCAGCCTAAATAATCAGCCCCAGCATTTT.

About this clonotype itself: One base away lies a much larger clone, so this may be a sequencing read error. The chain couples TRBV19 to TRBJ1-5, with no clear D. CDR1 and CDR2 from the germline V gene are LNHDA and SQIVND (reference sequence). V was clipped by 7 bases and J by 4 bases, with 11 bases between them. The CDR3 has 13 residues. The chain's CDR3 is CASKRGQNQPQHF. The CDR3 region has the DNA TGTGCCAGTAAAAGAGGCCAGAATCAGCCCCAGCATTTT. Full variable domain (remainder filled in from reference TRBV19 and TRBJ1-5): DGGITQSPKYLFRKEGQNVTLSCEQNLNHDAMYWYRQDPGQGLRLIYYSQIVNDFQKGDIAEGYSVSREKKESFPLTVTSAQKNPTAFYLCASKRGQNQPQHFGDGTRLSIL.

This clonotype was observed many times. The chain employs TRBV28 and TRBJ1-5; TRBD1 might be the D (6 bases). Germline V CDR1 and CDR2: MDHEN, SYDVKM. The ends were cut back, 2 bases at V and 0 bases at J, with 14 bases in the middle. CDR3 size: 17 residues. The DNA for the CDR3 is TGTGCCAGCAGTTTACCCGGGACACATTATAGCAATCAGCCCCAGCATTTT. Protein product: CASSLPGTHYSNQPQHF.

The chain uses TRBV5-6 and TRBJ2-3; a weak D match, TRBD1 (5 bases). V lost 3 bases and J lost 3, with 14 bases in between. Germline V gene sequence: CDR1 SGHDT, CDR2 YYEEEE. The CDR3 length is 15 residues. The CDR3, as DNA: TGTGCCAGCAGCTCCCCAGGGAAGGAAACAGATACGCAGTATTTT. The encoded protein is CASSSPGKETDTQYF.

This clonotype turned up a few times. This sequence joins TRBV19 and TRBJ1-1; D call uncertain. The CDR3 length is 16 residues. V lost 1 base and J 5 bases, leaving 17 bases between the germline ends. Per germline, CDR1 LNHDA and CDR2 SQIVND (reference sequence). DNA for the CDR3: TGTGCCAGTAGTATAGCCTGCCCTCCCCCAGGTACTGAAGCTTTCTTT. Translated, it gives CASSIACPPPGTEAFF.

This clonotype has at least ten counts. The gene calls are TRBV28 and TRBJ2-3; 12 nucleotides line up with TRBD2. Germline V gene lookup returns CDR1 MDHEN and CDR2 SYDVKM. The ends lost 2 bases at V and 2 bases at J; junction bases unmatched: 5. The CDR3 sequence is 17 residues long. CDR3 coding DNA: TGTGCCAGCAGTTTAGGCACTAGCGGGAGGTACACAGATACGCAGTATTTT. Translating gives CASSLGTSGRYTDTQYF.

The table lists this clonotype with many counts. V usage is TRBV6-1 and J usage is TRBJ1-2; the D is unclear. V was shortened by 0 bases and J by 8 bases, with 16 bases between the two germline ends. The CDR3 length is 15 residues. Germline CDR1 reads MNHNS; CDR2 reads SASEGT. CDR3 amino acids: CASSEALRARGGYTF. In nucleotides, the CDR3 is TGTGCCAGCAGTGAAGCGCTTCGAGCCCGAGGAGGCTACACCTTC.

This clonotype was observed a few times. A much larger clone differs by one base, so this may be a read error. This sequence joins TRBV15 and TRBJ1-3, with 11 bases matching TRBD1. This CDR3 spans 15 amino acids. The germline gives CDR1 LNHNV, CDR2 YYDKDF (reference sequence). The CDR3: CATGLDRGLRNAIYF. The CDR3, as DNA: TGTGCCACCGGGTTGGACAGGGGGCTGCGAAACGCCATATATTTT.

Ten or more counts support this clonotype. V usage is TRBV11-1 and J usage is TRBJ2-3; D gene unclear. The CDR3 runs to 15 residues. Trimming left V 5 bases short and J 4 bases short, with 16 bases between. Germline CDR1 SGHAT, CDR2 FQDESV (reference sequence). The CDR3 sequence: CASSPRYADSDTQYF. In DNA form, the CDR3 reads TGTGCCAGCAGCCCCCGTTATGCGGATTCAGATACGCAGTATTTT.

This clonotype was counted many times. The chain uses TRBV20-1 and TRBJ2-5; D possibly corresponds to TRBD2 (6 bases). There are 12 residues in the CDR3. CDR1 is DFQATT, CDR2 SNEGSKA, per germline (reference sequence). The CDR3 coding sequence is TGCAGCGGAGGGCGGCGGCAAGAGACCCAGTACTTC. It yields the protein CSGGRRQETQYF.

In its sample, this clonotype was seen many times. The gene calls are TRBV12-3 or TRBV12-4 and TRBJ2-3, with 12 positions matching TRBD2. V gave up 4 bases and J gave up 6 bases; unmatched junction bases: 11. The CDR3 has 17 amino acids. The CDR3 region has the DNA TGTGCCAGCAGTTCCGACCGACTAGCGGGAGTAACTGATACGCAGTATTTT. Translating gives CASSSDRLAGVTDTQYF.

Many counts were recorded for this clonotype. The J gene is TRBJ2-1, the V gene TRBV27; 8 bases are shared with TRBD1. Germline trimming cut 5 bases from V and 4 bases from J; bases unmatched to any gene: 7. The CDR3 is 15 residues long. From germline, CDR1 is MNHEY and CDR2 SMNVEV (reference sequence). Written as DNA, the CDR3 is TGTGCCAGCAGTCGGGGGACAGGAGCTTACAATGAGCAGTTCTTC. Protein sequence: CASSRGTGAYNEQFF.

This clonotype was seen at least ten times. The chain combines TRBV11-1 with TRBJ2-1; TRBD2 agrees at 9 bases. The V segment lost 1 base and the J segment 10 bases; nucleotides outside the gene matches: 11. Germline CDR1 is SGHAT and CDR2 is FQDESV (reference sequence). This CDR3 is 16 amino acids long. CDR3 coding DNA: TGTGCCAGCAGCTTAGGCCTGCTAGCGGGATCAGAAGAGCAGTTCTTC. It translates to CASSLGLLAGSEEQFF.

Worth noting for this clonotype: A read error may be the cause here, since a much bigger clone is one base away. The rearrangement joins TRBV6-2 or TRBV6-3 to TRBJ2-3; either TRBD1 or TRBD2 may supply D (5 bases each). The CDR3 consists of 14 residues. CDR1 is MNHEY, CDR2 SVGEGT, per germline. The CDR3 loop is CASSYYGITGTQYF. CDR3 coding DNA: TGTGCCAGCAGTTACTACGGGATCACAGGTACGCAGTATTTT.

In this sample, this clonotype turned up many times. The V call is TRBV13, the J call TRBJ2-1; 10 nucleotides align to TRBD2. Losses at the gene ends were 3 bases for V and 6 bases for J; bases not matched to a gene: 8. Germline V gene lookup returns CDR1 PRHDT and CDR2 FYEKMQ (reference sequence). The CDR3 runs 16 residues. The CDR3 nucleotides are TGTGCCAGCAGCTTCATGACTAGCGGGTTCGGCAATGAGCAGTTCTTC. Translation gives CASSFMTSGFGNEQFF.

This clonotype was detected a few times. The chain recombines TRBV29-1 with TRBJ2-7; maybe TRBD1 (6 bases). Trimming removed 2 bases from V and 4 bases from J, with 6 bases in between. The germline CDR1 and CDR2 sequences are SQVTM and ANQGSEA. The CDR3 is 11 residues long. The CDR3 nucleotides read TGCAGCGTTGAAACAGGGTACGAGCAGTACTTC. Its protein product is CSVETGYEQYF.